Sequencing of this T cell receptor (beta chain) was carried out in a study of blood T cell repertoires in COVID-19. CDR1 and CDR2 (germline): MDHEN, SYDVKM. There are 16 residues in the CDR3. V lost 2 bases to trimming and J lost 5 bases, with 18 bases between them. TCRdb keeps only in-frame clones here, not all; method: immunoSEQ multiplex PCR. The sample lists 20,000 to 25,000 clones, 75% to 95% occurring once. The sample was peripheral blood. The chain couples TRBV28 to TRBJ1-2; tentatively, D is TRBD1 (5 bases). This TCR derives from an older man with active COVID-19. The CDR3 DNA sequence: TGTGCCAGCAGTTTAAGGCAGGGCCTTGGAATTTATGGCTACACCTTC. It encodes CASSLRQGLGIYGYTF.